The clone carrying this TCR beta chain was seen a few times. Its antigen is undetermined. These data come from a study of T cells in Graves' hyperthyroidism and ophthalmopathy. Whole-study findings and limits: Median prediction lead before ophthalmopathy onset was 5 to 7 months with the model. Expanded thyroid clonotypes (above 0.001) were mostly also found in blood.

CDR1 MNHEY and CDR2 SVGAGI come from the germline V gene. This CDR3 contains 15 residues. The V and J ends lost 0 bases and 10 bases respectively, with 13 bases between them. TCR beta CDR3 sequences were amplified from RNA transcripts. A first-round RT-PCR of the TCR CDR3 used the HTBI primer set. Using its own MiXCR run on the multiplex PCR reads, TCRdb lists one record per CDR3 protein. This sample carries 600,000 to 900,000 distinct CDR3 sequences, 16% of them seen once, and the ten largest clones take under 9.5%. The gene calls are TRBV6-5 and TRBJ1-6, with D maybe TRBD1 (6 bases). The clonotype comes from a man younger than 35 with Graves' hyperthyroidism. Sequenced sample: blood. CDR3 protein: CASSYSVRGRSPLHF. The CDR3 DNA sequence: TGTGCCAGCAGTTACTCGGTTAGGGGGAGGTCACCCCTCCACTTT.